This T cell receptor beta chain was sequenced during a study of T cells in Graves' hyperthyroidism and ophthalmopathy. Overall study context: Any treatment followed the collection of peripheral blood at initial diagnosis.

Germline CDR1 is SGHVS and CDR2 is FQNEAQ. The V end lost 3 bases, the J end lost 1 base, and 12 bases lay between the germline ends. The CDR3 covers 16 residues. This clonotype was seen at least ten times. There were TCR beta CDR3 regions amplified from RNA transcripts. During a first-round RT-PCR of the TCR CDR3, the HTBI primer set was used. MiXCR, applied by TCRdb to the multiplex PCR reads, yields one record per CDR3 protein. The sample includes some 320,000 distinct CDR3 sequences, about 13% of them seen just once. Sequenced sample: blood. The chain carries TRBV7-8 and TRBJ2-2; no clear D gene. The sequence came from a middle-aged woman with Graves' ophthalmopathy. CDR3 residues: CASSFSSIWNTGELFF. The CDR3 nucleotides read TGTGCCAGCAGCTTTTCCTCGATCTGGAACACCGGGGAGCTGTTTTTT.